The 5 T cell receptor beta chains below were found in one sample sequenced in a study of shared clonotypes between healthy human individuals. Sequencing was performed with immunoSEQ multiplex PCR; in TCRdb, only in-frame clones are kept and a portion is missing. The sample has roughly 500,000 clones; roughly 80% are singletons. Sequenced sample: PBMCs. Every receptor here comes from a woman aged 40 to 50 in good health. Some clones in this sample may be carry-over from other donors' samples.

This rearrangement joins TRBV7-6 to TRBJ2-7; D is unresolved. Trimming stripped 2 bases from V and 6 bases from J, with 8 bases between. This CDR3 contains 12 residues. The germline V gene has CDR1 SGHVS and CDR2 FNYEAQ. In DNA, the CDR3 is TGTGCCAGCAGCTTAAGCGATCTCGAGCAGTACTTC. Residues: CASSLSDLEQYF.

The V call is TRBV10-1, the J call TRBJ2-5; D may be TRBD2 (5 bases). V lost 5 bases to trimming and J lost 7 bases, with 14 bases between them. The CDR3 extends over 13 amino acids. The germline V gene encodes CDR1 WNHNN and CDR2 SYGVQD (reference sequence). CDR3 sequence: CASSSSLGGTQYF. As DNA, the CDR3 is TGCGCCAGCAGTTCTTCCTTAGGAGGGACCCAGTACTTC.

The CDR3 sequence: CASLLRTSFGETQYF. For the CDR3, the DNA is TGCGCCAGCCTACTCCGGACTAGCTTCGGAGAGACCCAGTACTTC. The V and J genes are TRBV10-1 and TRBJ2-5; 8 bases align to TRBD2. The CDR3 extends over 15 amino acids. V lost 8 bases, J lost 4 bases, and 12 bases stayed unmatched. CDR1 WNHNN and CDR2 SYGVQD come from the germline V gene (reference sequence).

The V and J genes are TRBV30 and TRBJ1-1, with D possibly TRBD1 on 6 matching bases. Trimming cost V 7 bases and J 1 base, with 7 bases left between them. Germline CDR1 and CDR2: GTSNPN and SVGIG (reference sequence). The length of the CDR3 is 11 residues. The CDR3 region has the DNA TGTGCCTACAGGGCGAACACTGAAGCTTTCTTT. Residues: CAYRANTEAFF.

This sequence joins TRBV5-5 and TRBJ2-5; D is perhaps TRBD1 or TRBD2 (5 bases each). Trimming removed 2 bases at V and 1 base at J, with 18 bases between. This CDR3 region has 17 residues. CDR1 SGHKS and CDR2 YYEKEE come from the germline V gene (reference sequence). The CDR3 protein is CASSFDPSGGAQETQYF. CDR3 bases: TGTGCCAGCAGCTTCGACCCGAGTGGGGGAGCCCAAGAGACCCAGTACTTC.